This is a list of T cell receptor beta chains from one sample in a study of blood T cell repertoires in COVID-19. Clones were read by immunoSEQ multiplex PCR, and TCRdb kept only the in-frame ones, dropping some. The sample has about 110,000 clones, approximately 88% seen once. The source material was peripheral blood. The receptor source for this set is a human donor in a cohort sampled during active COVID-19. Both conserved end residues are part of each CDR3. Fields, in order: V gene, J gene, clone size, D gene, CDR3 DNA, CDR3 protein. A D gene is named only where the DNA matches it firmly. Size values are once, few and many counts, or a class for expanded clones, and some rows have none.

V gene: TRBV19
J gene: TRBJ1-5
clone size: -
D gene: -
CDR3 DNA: TGTGCCAGTAGTATAGGGGCCCCCGGTCAGCCCCAGCATTTT
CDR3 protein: CASSIGAPGQPQHF

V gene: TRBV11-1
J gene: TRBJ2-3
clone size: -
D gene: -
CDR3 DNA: TGTGCCAGCAGCTTAGGATTTAGGGGGGGCGCAGATACGCAGTATTTT
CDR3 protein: CASSLGFRGGADTQYF

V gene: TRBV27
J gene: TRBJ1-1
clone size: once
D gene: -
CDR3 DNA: TGTGCCAGCAGTAGCGGCCGGCACACTGAAGCTTTCTTT
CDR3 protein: CASSSGRHTEAFF

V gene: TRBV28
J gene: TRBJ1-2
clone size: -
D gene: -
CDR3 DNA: TGTGCCAGCAGTTCCAGGGCCTATGGCTACACCTTC
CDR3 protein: CASSSRAYGYTF

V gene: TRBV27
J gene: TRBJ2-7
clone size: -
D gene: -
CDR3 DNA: TGTGCCAGCAGTCCAACACTACAGGGCAAGCAGTACTTC
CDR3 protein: CASSPTLQGKQYF

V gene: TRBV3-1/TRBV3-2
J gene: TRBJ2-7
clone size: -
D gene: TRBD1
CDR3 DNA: TGTGCCAGCAGCCCCCCCCTTTGGACAGGGTCCTACGAGCAGTACTTC
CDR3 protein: CASSPPLWTGSYEQYF

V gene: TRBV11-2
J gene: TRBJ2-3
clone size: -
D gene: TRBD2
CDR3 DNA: TGTGCCAGCAGCCCCCCACTGGGACTAGCGAGACACACAGATACGCAGTATTTT
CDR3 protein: CASSPPLGLARHTDTQYF

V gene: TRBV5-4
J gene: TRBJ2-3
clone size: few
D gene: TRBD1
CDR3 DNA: TGTGCCAGCAGCTTGGGACAGGGGGCAGATACGCAGTATTTT
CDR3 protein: CASSLGQGADTQYF

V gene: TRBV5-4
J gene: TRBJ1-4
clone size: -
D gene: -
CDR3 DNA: TGTGCCAGCAGCGCAGGACATGGCAAATTAACTAATGAAAAACTGTTTTTT
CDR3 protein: CASSAGHGKLTNEKLFF

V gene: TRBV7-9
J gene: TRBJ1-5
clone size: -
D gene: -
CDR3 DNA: TGTGCCAGCAGCTTAGGAGGTGTGGCCCCCCAGCATTTT
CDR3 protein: CASSLGGVAPQHF

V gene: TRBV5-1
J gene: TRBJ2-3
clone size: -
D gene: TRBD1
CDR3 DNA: TGCGCCAGCAGCTTGGGGGACAGGGAAACAGATACGCAGTATTTT
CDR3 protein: CASSLGDRETDTQYF

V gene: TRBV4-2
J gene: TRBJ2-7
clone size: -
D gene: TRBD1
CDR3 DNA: TGTGCCAGCAGCCAAGAGGACAGGGTCAGGCACGAGCAGTACTTC
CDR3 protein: CASSQEDRVRHEQYF

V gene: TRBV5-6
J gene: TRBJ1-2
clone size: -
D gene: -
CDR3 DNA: TGTGCCAGCAGCTTCGTGGGGGCTGACTATGGCTACACCTTC
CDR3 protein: CASSFVGADYGYTF

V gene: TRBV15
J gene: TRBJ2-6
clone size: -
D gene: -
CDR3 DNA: TGTGCCACCAGCAGAGCAGGGGACGGGGCCAACGTCCTGACTTTC
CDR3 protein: CATSRAGDGANVLTF

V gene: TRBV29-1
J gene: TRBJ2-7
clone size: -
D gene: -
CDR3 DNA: TGCAGCGGGGAGACAACTTCCTACGAGCAGTACTTC
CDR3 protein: CSGETTSYEQYF

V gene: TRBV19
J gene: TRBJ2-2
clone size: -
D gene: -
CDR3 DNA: TGTGCCAGTACCCGGGACATTTACACCGGGGAGCTGTTTTTT
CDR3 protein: CASTRDIYTGELFF

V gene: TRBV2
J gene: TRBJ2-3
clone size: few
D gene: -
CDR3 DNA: TGTGCCAGCAGTGGAATAGCAGATACGCAGTATTTT
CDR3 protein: CASSGIADTQYF

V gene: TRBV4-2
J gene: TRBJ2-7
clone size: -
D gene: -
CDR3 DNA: TGTGCCAGCAGCCAGGCAAATATCGGGACATCCTACGAGCAGTACTTC
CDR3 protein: CASSQANIGTSYEQYF

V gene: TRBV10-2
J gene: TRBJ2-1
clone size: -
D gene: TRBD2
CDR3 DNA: TGCGCCACCTCCGGGACTAGCGGGTCCTACAATGAGCAGTTCTTC
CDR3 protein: CATSGTSGSYNEQFF

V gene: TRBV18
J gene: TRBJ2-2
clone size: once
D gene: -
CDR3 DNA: TGTGCCAGCTCACCACGAGGGAACAGGGACACCGGGGAGCTGTTTTTT
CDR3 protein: CASSPRGNRDTGELFF

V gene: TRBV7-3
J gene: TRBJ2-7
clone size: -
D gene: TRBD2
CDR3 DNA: TGTGCCAGCAGCCTAGCGGGAGGAACCTACGAGCAGTACTTC
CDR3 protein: CASSLAGGTYEQYF

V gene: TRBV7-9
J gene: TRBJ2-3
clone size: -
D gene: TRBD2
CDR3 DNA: TGTGCCAGCAGCTTTAGCGGGGGGGCCACAGATACGCAGTATTTT
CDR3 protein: CASSFSGGATDTQYF

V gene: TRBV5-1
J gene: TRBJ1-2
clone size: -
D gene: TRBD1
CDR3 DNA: TGCGCCAGCAGCTCCTCTACAGGGGGAGTCGACTATGGCTACACCTTC
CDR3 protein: CASSSSTGGVDYGYTF

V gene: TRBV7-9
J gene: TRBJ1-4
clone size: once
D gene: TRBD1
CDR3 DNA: TGTGCCAGCAGCTCCCCGACAGGGGGGATGCCAGATGAAAAACTGTTTTTT
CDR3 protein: CASSSPTGGMPDEKLFF

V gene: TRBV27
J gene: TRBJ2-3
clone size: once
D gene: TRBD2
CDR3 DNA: TGTGCCAGCAGTTTATTGCTAGCGGGGGCGACAGATACGCAGTATTTT
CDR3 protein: CASSLLLAGATDTQYF

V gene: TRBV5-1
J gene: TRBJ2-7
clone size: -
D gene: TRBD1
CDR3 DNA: TGCGCCAGCGGGACAGGGCAGTTCTACGAGCAGTACTTC
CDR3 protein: CASGTGQFYEQYF

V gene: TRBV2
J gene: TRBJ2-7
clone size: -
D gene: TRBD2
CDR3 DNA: TGTGCCAGCAGCGAATCTAGCGGGAGGGCCGGTGAGCAGTACTTC
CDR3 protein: CASSESSGRAGEQYF

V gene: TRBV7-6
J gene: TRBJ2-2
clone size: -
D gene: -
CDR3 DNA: TGTGCCAGCAGCTCGACAGGACCCAACACCGGGGAGCTGTTTTTT
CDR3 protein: CASSSTGPNTGELFF

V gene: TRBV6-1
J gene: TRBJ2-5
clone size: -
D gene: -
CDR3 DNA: TGTGCCAGCAGTGAAGGGGCAGGACCAGGGGAGACCCAGTACTTC
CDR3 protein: CASSEGAGPGETQYF

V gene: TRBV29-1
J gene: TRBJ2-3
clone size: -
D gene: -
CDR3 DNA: TGCAGCGGACACGGAGATACGCAGTATTTT
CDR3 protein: CSGHGDTQYF

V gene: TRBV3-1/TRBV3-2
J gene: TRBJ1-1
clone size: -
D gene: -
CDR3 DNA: TGTGCCAGCAGCCAGGGGCGGGGGAACACTGAAGCTTTCTTT
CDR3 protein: CASSQGRGNTEAFF

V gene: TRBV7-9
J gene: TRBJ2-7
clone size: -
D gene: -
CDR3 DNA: TGTGCCAGCAGATCTATAGCTCGCCCCGAGCAGTACTTC
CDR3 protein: CASRSIARPEQYF

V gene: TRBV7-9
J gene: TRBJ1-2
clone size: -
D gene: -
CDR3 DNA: TGTGCCAGCAGCTCCCGGGGGGGGGACTATGGCTACACCTTC
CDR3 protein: CASSSRGGDYGYTF

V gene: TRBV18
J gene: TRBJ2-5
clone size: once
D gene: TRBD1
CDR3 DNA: TGTGCCAGCTCCAGGGACAGACAAGAGACCCAGTACTTC
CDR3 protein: CASSRDRQETQYF

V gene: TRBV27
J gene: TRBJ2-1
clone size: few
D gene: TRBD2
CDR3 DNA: TGTGCCAGCAGTTTGAGCGGGAGGACCGGATGGGATGAGCAGTTCTTC
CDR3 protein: CASSLSGRTGWDEQFF

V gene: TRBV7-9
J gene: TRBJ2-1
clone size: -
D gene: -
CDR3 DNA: TGTGCCAGCAGCTTAGAAGGAGGGGTTGAGCAGTTCTTC
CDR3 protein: CASSLEGGVEQFF

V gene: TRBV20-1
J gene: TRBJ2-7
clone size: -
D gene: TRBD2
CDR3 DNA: TGCAGTGCTAGTTATAGCGGGGATAACTACGAGCAGTACTTC
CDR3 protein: CSASYSGDNYEQYF

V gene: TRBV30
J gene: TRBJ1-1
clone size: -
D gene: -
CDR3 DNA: TGTGCCTGGAGTCGGGGGGCAAGGACTGAAGCTTTCTTT
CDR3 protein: CAWSRGARTEAFF

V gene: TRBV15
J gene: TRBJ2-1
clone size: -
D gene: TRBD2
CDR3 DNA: TGTGCCACCAGCAGGCAGGGACTAGCGGGAGGGAAACGCTCCTACAATGAGCAGTTCTTC
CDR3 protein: CATSRQGLAGGKRSYNEQFF

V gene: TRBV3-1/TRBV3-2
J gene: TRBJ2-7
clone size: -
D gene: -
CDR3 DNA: TGTGCCAGCAGCCTCTATCACGAGCAGTACTTC
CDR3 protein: CASSLYHEQYF

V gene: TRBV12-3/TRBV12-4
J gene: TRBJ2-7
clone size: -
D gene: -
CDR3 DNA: TGTGCCAGCAGTCCAATTCTGGCGGGCGAGCAGTACTTC
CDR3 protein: CASSPILAGEQYF

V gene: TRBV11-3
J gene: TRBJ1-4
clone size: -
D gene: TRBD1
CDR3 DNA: TGTGCCAGCAGCCGCCAGGGGGCTAATGAAAAACTGTTTTTT
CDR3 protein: CASSRQGANEKLFF

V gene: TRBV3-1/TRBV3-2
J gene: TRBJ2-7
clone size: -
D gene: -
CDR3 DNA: TGTGCCAGCAGCCCTCCAGGGGAGGAGCAGTACTTC
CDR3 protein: CASSPPGEEQYF

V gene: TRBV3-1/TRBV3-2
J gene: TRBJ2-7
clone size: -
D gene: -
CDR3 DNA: TGTGCCAGCAGCCAAGGACAGCCGAATGGGCAGTACTTC
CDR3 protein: CASSQGQPNGQYF

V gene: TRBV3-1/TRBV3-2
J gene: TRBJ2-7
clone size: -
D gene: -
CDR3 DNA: TGTGCCAGCAGCCTAGAGCCTGCGTACGAGCAGTACTTC
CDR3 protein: CASSLEPAYEQYF

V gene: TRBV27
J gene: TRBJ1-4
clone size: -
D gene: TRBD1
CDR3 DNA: TGTGCCAGCAGTTTATACGACAGGGATGAAAAACTGTTTTTT
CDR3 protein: CASSLYDRDEKLFF

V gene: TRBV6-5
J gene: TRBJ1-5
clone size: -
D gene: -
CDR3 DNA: TGTGCCAGCAGAGCTGGTGGTCAGCCCCAGCATTTT
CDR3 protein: CASRAGGQPQHF

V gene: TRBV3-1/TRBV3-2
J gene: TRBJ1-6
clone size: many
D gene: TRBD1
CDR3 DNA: TGTGCCAGCAGCCACCGGACAGGGAATAATTCACCCCTCCACTTT
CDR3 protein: CASSHRTGNNSPLHF

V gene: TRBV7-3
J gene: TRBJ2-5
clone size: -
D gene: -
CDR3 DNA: TGTGCCAGCAGCTCCCGACTTGATCAAGAGACCCAGTACTTC
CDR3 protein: CASSSRLDQETQYF

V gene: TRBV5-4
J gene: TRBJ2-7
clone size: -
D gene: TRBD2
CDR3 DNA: TGTGCCAGCAGCTTTAGCGGGAGGGGCAGCGAGCAGTACTTC
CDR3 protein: CASSFSGRGSEQYF

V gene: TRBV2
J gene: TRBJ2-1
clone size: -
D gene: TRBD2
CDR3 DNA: TGTGCCAGCAACCGCAACCCGGGGGGTGAGCAGTTCTTC
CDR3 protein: CASNRNPGGEQFF

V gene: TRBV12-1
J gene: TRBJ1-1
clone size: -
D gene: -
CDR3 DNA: TGTGCCAGCAGCCTTGTCGGGTCGATGATGAACACTGAAGCTTTCTTT
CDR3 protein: CASSLVGSMMNTEAFF

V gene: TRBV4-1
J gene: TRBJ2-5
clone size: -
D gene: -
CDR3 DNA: TGCGCCAGCAGCCAAGCTACGATAGGGGGAGAGACCCAGTACTTC
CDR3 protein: CASSQATIGGETQYF

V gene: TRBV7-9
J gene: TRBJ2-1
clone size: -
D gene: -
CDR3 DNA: TGTGCCAGCAGCCGGGACTCTAGCAAGAGGATCAATGAGCAGTTCTTC
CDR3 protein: CASSRDSSKRINEQFF

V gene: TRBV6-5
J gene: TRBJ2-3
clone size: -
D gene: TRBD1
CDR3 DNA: TGTGCCAGCAGTTCCGCCGGGACAGTCCGAGATACGCAGTATTTT
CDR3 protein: CASSSAGTVRDTQYF

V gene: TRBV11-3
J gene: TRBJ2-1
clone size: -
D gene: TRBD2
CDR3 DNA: TGTGCCAGCAGCCTCGGGTTTAGCGGGAGCGATGAGCAGTTCTTC
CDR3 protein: CASSLGFSGSDEQFF

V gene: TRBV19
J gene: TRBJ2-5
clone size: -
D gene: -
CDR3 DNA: TGTGCCAGTAGCAGCGGTCTTCAAGAGACCCAGTACTTC
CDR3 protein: CASSSGLQETQYF